This T cell receptor (beta chain) originates from a study of T cell responses to AZD1222 COVID-19 vaccine. Second-dose groups at about 4 or about 12 weeks were pooled. TCRdb's table, derived via immunoSEQ multiplex PCR, lists solely in-frame clones and lacks some. The table shows 150,000 or so clones, with roughly 92% occurring only once. The CDR3 consists of 12 residues. The V gene lost 2 bases and the J gene lost 4 bases, with 6 bases spanning the gap. The germline V gene encodes CDR1 MNHEY and CDR2 SVGEGT. The TCR was taken from an adult who received the AZD1222 COVID-19 vaccine. The chain couples TRBV6-2 or TRBV6-3 to TRBJ2-7; D unresolved. Here the sequenced sample was peripheral blood, taken 28 days after the second AZD1222 dose. In DNA form, the CDR3 reads TGTGCCAGCAGTTACGATCGGTACGAGCAGTACTTC. Its protein is CASSYDRYEQYF.